A selection of T cell receptor beta chains follows, all from one sample in a study of cytomegalovirus exposure and HLA in healthy donors. Assay: immunoSEQ multiplex PCR; the TCRdb copy retains only in-frame clones and omits some. The repertoire consists of 50,000 to 65,000 clones, with 95% occurring once and the leading ten covering 6% to 8.5%. Input material: PBMCs. All receptors come from a woman younger than 35 in good health and CMV-seropositive. Both conserved end residues are part of each CDR3. Fields, in order: J gene, D gene, clone size, V gene, CDR3 protein, CDR3 DNA. The D gene is left open where the match is weak. Some rows mark clone size as missing; the rest say once, few, many or name a class of expanded clone.

J: TRBJ2-5; D: NA; size: NA; V: TRBV27; CDR3: CASSLIGVSWETQYF; DNA: TGTGCCAGCAGTTTAATCGGGGTATCATGGGAGACCCAGTACTTC
J: TRBJ1-1; D: TRBD1; size: NA; V: TRBV7-8; CDR3: CASSTTRQGNTEAFF; DNA: TGTGCCAGCAGCACTACCCGACAGGGAAATACTGAAGCTTTCTTT
J: TRBJ1-2; D: TRBD1; size: NA; V: TRBV5-1; CDR3: CASSQGEAVYGYTF; DNA: TGCGCCAGCTCCCAGGGGGAGGCCGTTTATGGCTACACCTTC
J: TRBJ1-6; D: NA; size: NA; V: TRBV15; CDR3: CATSRVPDKGNSPLHF; DNA: TGTGCCACCAGCAGAGTACCTGACAAGGGGAATTCACCCCTCCACTTT
J: TRBJ2-7; D: NA; size: NA; V: TRBV2; CDR3: CASTRRGDYEQYF; DNA: TGTGCCAGCACCCGGCGGGGAGACTACGAGCAGTACTTC
J: TRBJ1-6; D: TRBD1; size: NA; V: TRBV9; CDR3: CASSVRQGNSPLHF; DNA: TGTGCCAGCAGCGTAAGACAGGGGAATTCACCCCTCCACTTT
J: TRBJ1-5; D: NA; size: NA; V: TRBV4-1; CDR3: CASSQDRSSNQPQHF; DNA: TGCGCCAGCAGCCAAGATAGGAGCAGCAATCAGCCCCAGCATTTT
J: TRBJ2-4; D: TRBD1; size: NA; V: TRBV4-1; CDR3: CASSLSGTGVMSKNIQYF; DNA: TGCGCCAGCAGCCTTAGCGGGACAGGGGTGATGTCCAAAAACATTCAGTACTTC
J: TRBJ1-3; D: TRBD1; size: NA; V: TRBV30; CDR3: CAWNRDRDSGNTIYF; DNA: TGTGCCTGGAATCGAGACAGGGACTCTGGAAACACCATATATTTT
J: TRBJ2-3; D: TRBD2; size: NA; V: TRBV9; CDR3: CASSVEPAGGLVGTDTQYF; DNA: TGTGCCAGCAGCGTAGAGCCAGCGGGGGGGCTAGTAGGCACAGATACGCAGTATTTT
J: TRBJ2-1; D: NA; size: few; V: TRBV30; CDR3: CAWSHLGDEQFF; DNA: TGTGCCTGGAGTCACTTAGGGGATGAGCAGTTCTTC
J: TRBJ1-5; D: NA; size: NA; V: TRBV7-2; CDR3: CASSSYNRNQPQHF; DNA: TGTGCCAGCAGCTCTTACAACCGCAATCAGCCCCAGCATTTT
J: TRBJ1-1; D: TRBD1; size: once; V: TRBV16; CDR3: CASSQRPGQGNTEAFF; DNA: TGTGCCAGCAGCCAACGACCGGGACAGGGGAACACTGAAGCTTTCTTT
J: TRBJ1-1; D: NA; size: NA; V: TRBV5-1; CDR3: CASSLVQENTEAFF; DNA: TGCGCCAGCAGCTTGGTTCAGGAAAACACTGAAGCTTTCTTT
J: TRBJ2-7; D: TRBD2; size: once; V: TRBV6-6; CDR3: CASSYAGGPSEQYF; DNA: TGTGCCAGCAGTTACGCGGGGGGGCCGAGTGAGCAGTACTTC
J: TRBJ1-1; D: NA; size: NA; V: TRBV9; CDR3: CASSIDGQNTEAFF; DNA: TGTGCCAGCAGCATAGATGGACAGAACACTGAAGCTTTCTTT
J: TRBJ2-5; D: TRBD1; size: NA; V: TRBV19; CDR3: CASRTGPGETQYF; DNA: TGTGCCAGTAGGACAGGGCCGGGGGAGACCCAGTACTTC
J: TRBJ2-5; D: NA; size: NA; V: TRBV7-8; CDR3: CASSPLSYQETQYF; DNA: TGTGCCAGCAGCCCCCTCTCGTACCAAGAGACCCAGTACTTC
J: TRBJ1-4; D: NA; size: NA; V: TRBV9; CDR3: CASSVDGEGEKLFF; DNA: TGTGCCAGCAGCGTAGACGGGGAAGGTGAAAAACTGTTTTTT
J: TRBJ1-6; D: TRBD1; size: NA; V: TRBV4-3; CDR3: CASSPDMTGRYSPLHF; DNA: TGCGCCAGCAGCCCAGATATGACAGGGAGGTATTCACCCCTCCACTTT
J: TRBJ1-1; D: TRBD1; size: NA; V: TRBV19; CDR3: CASSILSRGRMWNTEAFF; DNA: TGTGCCAGTAGTATTTTGAGCAGGGGGCGAATGTGGAACACTGAAGCTTTCTTT
J: TRBJ2-3; D: TRBD2; size: NA; V: TRBV28; CDR3: CASSSGGSPPDTQYF; DNA: TGTGCCAGCAGTTCCGGCGGGAGTCCGCCAGATACGCAGTATTTT
J: TRBJ2-3; D: TRBD2; size: NA; V: TRBV9; CDR3: CASSIRGLASTDTQYF; DNA: TGTGCCAGCAGCATTCGGGGACTAGCTAGCACAGATACGCAGTATTTT
J: TRBJ2-5; D: NA; size: NA; V: TRBV5-6; CDR3: CASTSGVQETQYF; DNA: TGTGCCAGTACCTCAGGTGTCCAAGAGACCCAGTACTTC
J: TRBJ1-4; D: NA; size: NA; V: TRBV28; CDR3: CASSRGGYGTRNEKLFF; DNA: TGTGCCAGCAGCCGCGGAGGGTACGGCACAAGGAATGAAAAACTGTTTTTT
J: TRBJ2-1; D: TRBD1; size: NA; V: TRBV18; CDR3: CASSPAGTGALYNEQFF; DNA: TGTGCCAGCTCACCTGCCGGGACAGGGGCCCTGTACAATGAGCAGTTCTTC
J: TRBJ1-5; D: TRBD1; size: NA; V: TRBV5-6; CDR3: CASSRGQVKDQPQHF; DNA: TGTGCCAGCAGCCGGGGACAGGTGAAAGATCAGCCCCAGCATTTT
J: TRBJ2-2; D: NA; size: NA; V: TRBV9; CDR3: CASSVGQGDTGELFF; DNA: TGTGCCAGCAGCGTCGGCCAGGGTGACACCGGGGAGCTGTTTTTT
J: TRBJ2-1; D: NA; size: NA; V: TRBV28; CDR3: CASSLGGPVNEQFF; DNA: TGTGCCAGCAGTTTAGGGGGCCCGGTAAATGAGCAGTTCTTC
J: TRBJ1-1; D: NA; size: NA; V: TRBV7-8; CDR3: CASSKRALNTEAFF; DNA: TGTGCCAGCAGCAAGAGAGCCCTGAACACTGAAGCTTTCTTT
J: TRBJ2-2; D: NA; size: once; V: TRBV27; CDR3: CASSDLAYNTGELFF; DNA: TGTGCCAGCTCTGACCTAGCGTACAACACCGGGGAGCTGTTTTTT
J: TRBJ2-5; D: NA; size: once; V: TRBV27; CDR3: CASSKDWATTGETQYF; DNA: TGTGCCAGCAGTAAGGATTGGGCCACAACAGGAGAGACCCAGTACTTC
J: TRBJ2-7; D: NA; size: NA; V: TRBV7-4; CDR3: CASSSFPYEQYF; DNA: TGTGCCAGCAGCTCGTTTCCCTACGAGCAGTACTTC
J: TRBJ1-2; D: NA; size: NA; V: TRBV6-5; CDR3: CASSYANRAHGYTF; DNA: TGTGCCAGCAGTTACGCCAACAGGGCCCATGGCTACACCTTC
J: TRBJ1-1; D: TRBD1; size: NA; V: TRBV29-1; CDR3: CSVEGGAGTGAFF; DNA: TGCAGCGTTGAGGGAGGAGCCGGGACAGGAGCTTTCTTT
J: TRBJ1-3; D: NA; size: NA; V: TRBV13; CDR3: CASSLELGRGVSGNTIYF; DNA: TGTGCCAGCAGCTTAGAATTAGGCCGGGGGGTCTCTGGAAACACCATATATTTT
J: TRBJ2-6; D: NA; size: NA; V: TRBV30; CDR3: CAWDSTSGANVLTF; DNA: TGTGCCTGGGACAGTACCTCTGGGGCCAACGTCCTGACTTTC
J: TRBJ1-1; D: NA; size: NA; V: TRBV7-3; CDR3: CASSPAANTEAFF; DNA: TGTGCCAGCAGCCCCGCGGCGAACACTGAAGCTTTCTTT
J: TRBJ2-1; D: TRBD2; size: NA; V: TRBV4-2; CDR3: CASSRRLAGNEQFF; DNA: TGTGCCAGCAGCCGGAGACTAGCGGGGAATGAGCAGTTCTTC
J: TRBJ2-3; D: NA; size: NA; V: TRBV5-4; CDR3: CASSLRVMSDGQYF; DNA: TGTGCCAGCAGCTTGCGGGTCATGAGCGACGGGCAGTATTTT
J: TRBJ2-2; D: NA; size: NA; V: TRBV6-5; CDR3: CASSYGRLYTGELFF; DNA: TGTGCCAGCAGTTACGGCAGGCTGTACACCGGGGAGCTGTTTTTT
J: TRBJ2-3; D: NA; size: NA; V: TRBV28; CDR3: CASSLLGGSHLPEF; DNA: TGTGCCAGCAGTTTGCTGGGTGGTAGCCACCTACCGGAATTT